Sequencing of this T cell receptor beta chain was carried out in a study of CD8+ T cells in alopecia areata. Study at large: The tofacitinib course ran for 6 to 18 months and was followed by 6 months off drug. Affected scalp percentage gauged treated patients' severity.

Once RNA had been extracted, it was reverse transcribed into cDNA to act as the sequencing template. The repertoire was sequenced with immunoSEQ multiplex PCR; TCRdb's copy has only in-frame clones and lacks some. The data hold about 74,000 clones, with around 30% observed a single time. Overall study results and limits: One nonresponder leaves baseline CD8+ expansion's link to response uncertain.

The treatment here: oral pan-JAK inhibitor, 5-10 mg twice daily. About this clone: The antigen is not known.

The TCR was taken from a human donor with alopecia areata. The sample here was CD8+ T cells sorted from blood, taken at week 4, from a patient treated with tofacitinib.

The CDR3 region is CASSVASGRGEPYNEQFF. In DNA form, the CDR3 reads TGTGCCAGCAGCGTAGCCAGCGGGAGAGGTGAGCCCTACAATGAGCAGTTCTTC. The rearrangement joins TRBV9 to TRBJ2-1; 8 bases fit TRBD2. Germline loops: CDR1 SGDLS, CDR2 YYNGEE. The CDR3 consists of 18 residues. V trimming: 0 bases; J trimming: 2 bases; junction bases outside the gene matches: 10.